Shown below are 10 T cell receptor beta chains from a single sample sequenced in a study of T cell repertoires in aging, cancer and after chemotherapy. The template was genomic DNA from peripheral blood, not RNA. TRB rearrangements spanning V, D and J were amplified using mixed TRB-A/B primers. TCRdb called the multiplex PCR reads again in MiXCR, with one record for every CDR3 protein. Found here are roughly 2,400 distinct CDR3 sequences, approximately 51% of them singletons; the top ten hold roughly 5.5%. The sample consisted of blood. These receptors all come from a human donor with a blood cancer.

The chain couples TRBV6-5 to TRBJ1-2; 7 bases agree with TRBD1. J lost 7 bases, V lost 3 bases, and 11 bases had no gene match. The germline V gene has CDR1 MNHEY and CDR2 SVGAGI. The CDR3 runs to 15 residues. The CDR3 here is CASSYGDTGVRGYTF. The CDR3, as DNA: TGTGCCAGCAGTTATGGTGATACAGGGGTTCGTGGCTACACCTTC.

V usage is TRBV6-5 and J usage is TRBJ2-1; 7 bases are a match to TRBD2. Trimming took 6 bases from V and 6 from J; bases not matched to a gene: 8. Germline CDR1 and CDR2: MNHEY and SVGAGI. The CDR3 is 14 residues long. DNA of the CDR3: TGTGCCAGCAGCCGCTCGGGAGGCAGCAATGAGCAGTTCTTC. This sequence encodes CASSRSGGSNEQFF.

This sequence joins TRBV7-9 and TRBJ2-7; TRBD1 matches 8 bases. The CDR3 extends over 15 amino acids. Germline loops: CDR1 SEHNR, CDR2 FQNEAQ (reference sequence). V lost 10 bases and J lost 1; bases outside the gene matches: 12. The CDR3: CATDTWGTGSYEQYF. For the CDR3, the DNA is TGTGCCACCGATACCTGGGGGACAGGATCCTACGAGCAGTACTTC.

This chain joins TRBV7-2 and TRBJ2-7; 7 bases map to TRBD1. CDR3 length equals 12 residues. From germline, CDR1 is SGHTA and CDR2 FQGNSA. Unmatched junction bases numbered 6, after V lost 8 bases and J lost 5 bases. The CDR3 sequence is CASSPGQDEQYF. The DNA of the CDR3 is TGTGCCAGCTCACCAGGACAGGACGAGCAGTACTTC.

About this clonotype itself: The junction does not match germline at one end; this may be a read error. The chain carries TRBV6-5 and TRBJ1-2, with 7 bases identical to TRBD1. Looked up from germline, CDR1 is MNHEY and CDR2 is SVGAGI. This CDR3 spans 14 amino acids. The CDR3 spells CASIARRGNYGYTF. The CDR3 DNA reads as TGTGCCAGCATAGCCCGCAGGGGGAACTATGGCTACACTTTC.

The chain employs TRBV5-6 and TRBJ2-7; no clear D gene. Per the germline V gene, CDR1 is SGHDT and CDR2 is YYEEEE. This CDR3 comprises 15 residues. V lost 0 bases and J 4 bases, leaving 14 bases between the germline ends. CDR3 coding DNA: TGTGCCAGCAGCTTGGATTCTGGAATACTATACGAGCAGTACTTC. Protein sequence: CASSLDSGILYEQYF.

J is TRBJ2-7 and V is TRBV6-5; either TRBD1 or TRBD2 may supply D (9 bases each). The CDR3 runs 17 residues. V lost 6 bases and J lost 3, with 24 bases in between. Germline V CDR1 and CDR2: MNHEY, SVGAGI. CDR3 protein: CASRGQGRAGGRYEQYF. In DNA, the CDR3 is TGTGCCAGCAGGGGACAGGGAAGAGCGGGGGGACGCTACGAGCAGTACTTC.

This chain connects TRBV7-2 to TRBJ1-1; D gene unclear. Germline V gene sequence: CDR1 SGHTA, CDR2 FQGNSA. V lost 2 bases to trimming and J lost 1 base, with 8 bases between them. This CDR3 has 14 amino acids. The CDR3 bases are TGTGCCAGCAGCTTAACAACCGCGAACACTGAAGCTTTCTTT. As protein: CASSLTTANTEAFF. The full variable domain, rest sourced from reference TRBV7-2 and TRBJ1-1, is GAGVSQSPSNKVTEKGKDVELRCDPISGHTALYWYRQSLGQGLEFLIYFQGNSAPDKSGLPSDRFSAERTGGSVSTLTIQRTQQEDSAVYLCASSLTTANTEAFFGQGTRLTVV.

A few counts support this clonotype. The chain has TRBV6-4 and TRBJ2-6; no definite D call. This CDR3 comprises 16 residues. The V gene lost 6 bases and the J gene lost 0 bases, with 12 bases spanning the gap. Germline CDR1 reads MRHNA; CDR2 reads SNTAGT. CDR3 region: CASSEALSSGANVLTF. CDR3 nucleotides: TGTGCCAGCAGCGAGGCGCTCTCCTCTGGGGCCAACGTCCTGACTTTC.

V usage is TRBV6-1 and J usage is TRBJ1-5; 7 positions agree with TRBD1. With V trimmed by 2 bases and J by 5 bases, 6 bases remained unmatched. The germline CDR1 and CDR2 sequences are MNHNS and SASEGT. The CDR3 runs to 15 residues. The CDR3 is CASSETSGQDQPQHF. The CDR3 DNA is TGTGCCAGCAGTGAAACGTCAGGACAGGATCAGCCCCAGCATTTT.